This entry lists 9 T cell receptor beta chains sequenced from one sample in a study of blood T cell repertoires in COVID-19. Here immunoSEQ multiplex PCR was the method, and the copy in TCRdb shows in-frame clones only, minus some. The data hold some 66,000 clones, with 85% to 90% observed a single time. Sequencing input: peripheral blood. These receptors originate from a human donor with active COVID-19. The donor label of this sample is uncertain.

This rearrangement joins TRBV6-5 to TRBJ1-1; D gene ambiguous. Germline loops: CDR1 MNHEY, CDR2 SVGAGI. The CDR3 totals 11 residues. V gave up 2 bases and J gave up 10 bases, with 8 bases separating them. The CDR3 spells CASSYRNRAFF. CDR3 nucleotide sequence: TGTGCCAGCAGTTACCGGAACAGAGCTTTCTTT.

This sequence joins TRBV4-3 and TRBJ2-7, with 9 bases matching TRBD2. Trimming took 1 base from V and 3 from J; bases not matched to a gene: 4. The CDR3 contains 15 residues. Germline lookup yields CDR1 LGHNA and CDR2 YSLEER. The chain's CDR3 is CASSQVGGGVYEQYF. The CDR3 region has the DNA TGCGCCAGCAGCCAAGTTGGCGGGGGGGTCTACGAGCAGTACTTC.

The CDR3 here is CASSPPSEEVGGYTF. The CDR3 DNA reads TGTGCCAGCTCACCACCGAGTGAGGAAGTAGGCGGCTACACCTTC. The chain couples TRBV18 to TRBJ1-2; no clear D gene. Germline CDR1 KGHSH, CDR2 LQKENI. Trimming pared 0 bases from V and 8 bases from J, leaving 16 bases between. This CDR3 has 15 amino acids.

This clone was seen more than once but under ten times. V is TRBV7-9 and J is TRBJ2-2, with TRBD1 identical over 7 bases. The CDR3 spans 16 residues. Germline V CDR1 and CDR2: SEHNR, FQNEAQ (reference sequence). V gave up 1 base and J gave up 4 bases; unmatched junction bases: 6. The chain's CDR3 is CASSLGLRQGTGELFF. The CDR3 nucleotides are TGTGCCAGCAGCTTAGGTTTGCGACAGGGCACCGGGGAGCTGTTTTTT.

The count of this clone is one. The chain links TRBV27 to TRBJ2-3, with D tentatively TRBD2 (5 bases). V lost 6 bases to trimming and J lost 3 bases, with 16 bases between them. Germline CDR1 MNHEY, CDR2 SMNVEV (reference sequence). This CDR3 contains 15 residues. CDR3 sequence: CASSQLVKMTDTQYF. CDR3 sequence (DNA): TGTGCCAGCAGCCAACTAGTGAAAATGACAGATACGCAGTATTTT.

The chain links TRBV7-9 to TRBJ1-2; D unresolved. The CDR3 has 13 amino acids. CDR1 and CDR2 (germline): SEHNR, FQNEAQ (reference sequence). V was shortened by 5 bases and J by 7 bases, with 14 bases between the two germline ends. The chain's CDR3 is CASSLQVAGGYTF. The CDR3, as DNA: TGTGCCAGCAGCCTTCAGGTAGCGGGTGGCTACACCTTC. The full variable domain, rest sourced from reference TRBV7-9 and TRBJ1-2, is DTGVSQNPRHKITKRGQNVTFRCDPISEHNRLYWYRQTLGQGPEFLTYFQNEAQLEKSRLLSDRFSAERPKGSFSTLEIQRTEQGDSAMYLCASSLQVAGGYTFGSGTRLTVV.

V and J are TRBV15 and TRBJ2-7, with 11 bases lining up with TRBD1. Germline V gene data show CDR1 as LNHNV and CDR2 as YYDKDF (reference sequence). This CDR3 spans 14 amino acids. Trimming took 4 bases from V and 4 from J; bases not matched to a gene: 3. CDR3 in amino acids: CATSTGQGAYEQYF. The CDR3 region has the DNA TGTGCCACCAGCACCGGACAGGGGGCATACGAGCAGTACTTC.

This chain links TRBV19 with TRBJ2-3, with 9 bases fitting TRBD2. J gave up 4 bases and V 3 bases, and 5 bases lay outside the gene matches. Germline assignment: CDR1 LNHDA and CDR2 SQIVND (reference sequence). The CDR3 loop spans 15 amino acids. For the CDR3, the DNA is TGTGCCAGTAGTATCTGGCTAGCGGGATCAGATACGCAGTATTTT. Translation gives CASSIWLAGSDTQYF.

The genes are TRBV9 and TRBJ2-1; TRBD2 aligns across 13 bases. J lost 8 bases, V lost 2 bases, and 4 bases had no gene match. The germline V gene encodes CDR1 SGDLS and CDR2 YYNGEE. CDR3 length equals 15 residues. CDR3 sequence (DNA): TGTGCCAGCAGCGTCAGGACTAGCGGGAGAGATGAGCAGTTCTTC. Its protein is CASSVRTSGRDEQFF. The full variable domain, rest sourced from reference TRBV9 and TRBJ2-1, is DSGVTQTPKHLITATGQRVTLRCSPRSGDLSVYWYQQSLDQGLQFLIQYYNGEERAKGNILERFSAQQFPDLHSELNLSSLELGDSALYFCASSVRTSGRDEQFFGPGTRLTVL.